Listed here are 15 T cell receptor beta chains from one sample, sequenced in a study of read filtering for tumor transcriptome and immune sequencing. Molecular barcoded adaptors covering alpha/delta and beta/gamma chains were used on around 400 ng RNA. TCRdb independently ran MiXCR on the reads; one entry per CDR3 protein. The table includes tens of thousands of distinct CDR3 sequences, about a fifth detected once. The sequenced sample was a population of CD138-negative cells sorted from bone marrow. Receptors originate from a donor at least 40 years old with multiple myeloma.

This clonotype was counted ten times or more. V is TRBV5-1 and J is TRBJ2-1, with a tentative D call TRBD1 (5 bases). Trimming left V 3 bases short and J 6 bases short, with 13 bases between. The CDR3 length is 14 residues. Germline V gene lookup returns CDR1 SGHRS and CDR2 YFSETQ. CDR3 sequence reads: CASSSAGIGNEQFF. CDR3 DNA: TGCGCCAGCAGCTCGGCAGGGATCGGCAATGAGCAGTTCTTC.

This clonotype has at least ten counts. This sequence joins TRBV6-5 and TRBJ2-7; D is undetermined. Germline-derived CDR1 and CDR2 are MNHEY and SVGAGI. The CDR3 contains 11 residues. Between the trimmed V and J ends, which lost 8 bases and 0 bases, there was a span of 5 bases. DNA of the CDR3: TGTGCCAGCGTAAGCTCCTACGAGCAGTACTTC. It translates to CASVSSYEQYF.

This clonotype was recorded at least ten times. The chain carries TRBV28 and TRBJ2-5, with D possibly being TRBD1 (6 bases). This CDR3 has 12 residues. The germline CDR1 and CDR2 sequences are MDHEN and SYDVKM. V dropped 6 bases and J dropped 1 base, with 6 bases sitting between them. As DNA, the CDR3 is TGTGCCAGCAGGGACAGCCAAGAGACCCAGTACTTC. It specifies CASRDSQETQYF.

This clonotype was picked up many times. The V gene is TRBV7-9, the J gene TRBJ2-6, with D unresolved. CDR3 size: 13 residues. Between the trimmed V and J ends, which lost 7 bases and 1 base, there was a span of 5 bases. Germline CDR1 is SEHNR and CDR2 is FQNEAQ (reference sequence). The CDR3 DNA sequence: TGTGCCAGCACCAGTTCTGGGGCCAACGTCCTGACTTTC. Residues: CASTSSGANVLTF.

There are many counts of this clonotype. The rearrangement joins TRBV2 to TRBJ1-1; 7 positions match TRBD1. The CDR3 has 12 residues. Germline CDR1 is SNHLY and CDR2 is FYNNEI. With V trimmed by 7 bases and J by 3 bases, 2 bases remained unmatched. The DNA for the CDR3 is TGTGCCAGCACCGACAGGGACACTGAAGCTTTCTTT. Translating it yields CASTDRDTEAFF.

Concerning this clonotype itself: A single base is all that separates this from a far larger clone, so a read error is likely. The J gene is TRBJ1-6, the V gene TRBV2; D remains ambiguous. The J call may be faulty, since TRBJ1-1 better matches the DNA end. In germline, CDR1 is SNHLY, CDR2 FYNNEI. The length of the CDR3 is 13 residues. In DNA, the CDR3 is TGTGCCAGCGGCTCCCCGAGGAGTCGTAAAGCTTTCTTT. Its protein is CASGSPRSRKAFF.

This clonotype was counted many times. The J gene is TRBJ2-4, the V gene TRBV14, with a possible D match to TRBD2 (5 bases). This CDR3 region has 12 residues. The germline gives CDR1 SGHDN, CDR2 FVKESK. The germline V and J ends were trimmed by 5 bases and 9 bases, with 11 bases remaining between them. This chain's CDR3 is CASSMTGGIQYF. CDR3 DNA: TGTGCCAGCAGCATGACTGGAGGCATTCAGTACTTC. Supplemented by reference TRBV14 and TRBJ2-4, the full variable domain reads EAGVTQFPSHSVIEKGQTVTLRCDPISGHDNLYWYRRVMGKEIKFLLHFVKESKQDESGMPNNRFLAERTGGTYSTLKVQPAELEDSGVYFCASSMTGGIQYFGAGTRLSVL.

Concerning this clonotype itself: A much larger clonotype is one base distant, so this may be a read error. The gene calls are TRBV28 and TRBJ2-3, with a weak D call TRBD2 (6 bases). The CDR3 covers 15 residues. Germline assignment: CDR1 MDHEN and CDR2 SYDVKM. Trimming left V 10 bases short and J 2 bases short, with 19 bases between. The CDR3 nucleotides are TGTGCCACCAGCCCAGGAGGGACCTTCACAGATACGCAGTATTTT. Its translation: CATSPGGTFTDTQYF.

About this clonotype itself: This may be a read error, as it is one base from a much larger clone. The chain joins TRBV5-1 to TRBJ2-1; weak D call: TRBD1 (6 bases). The CDR3 loop spans 17 amino acids. Trimming removed 3 bases from V and 10 bases from J, with 26 bases in between. Germline loops: CDR1 SGHRS, CDR2 YFSETQ. CDR3 in amino acids: CASSWGSGSAGDKEQFF. The CDR3 nucleotides read TGCGCCAGCAGCTGGGGCAGTGGGTCGGCAGGGGATAAGGAGCAGTTCTTC.

This clonotype was counted at least ten times. V usage is TRBV12-3 or TRBV12-4 and J usage is TRBJ2-2; D remains unclear. The CDR3 is 12 residues long. Trimming left V 5 bases short and J 6 bases short, with 7 bases between. The CDR3 reads CASSRGPGELFF. CDR3 sequence (DNA): TGTGCCAGCAGTAGAGGCCCCGGGGAGCTGTTTTTT.

This clonotype was seen ten or more times. The V and J genes are TRBV4-1 and TRBJ2-5; 15 positions match TRBD2. CDR1 MGHRA and CDR2 YSYEKL come from the germline V gene. The CDR3 is made up of 17 amino acids. Trimming took 5 bases from V and 2 from J; bases not matched to a gene: 6. The CDR3 sequence: CASSDIGTSGGQETQYF. The CDR3 DNA reads as TGCGCCAGCAGCGACATAGGGACTAGCGGGGGGCAAGAGACCCAGTACTTC.

A word on this clonotype: Since a much larger clone is just one base distant, this may be a read error. The conserved closing phenylalanine or tryptophan is absent in this CDR3, likely reflecting a read error. J is TRBJ2-7 and V is TRBV28; D perhaps matches TRBD2 (7 bases). Per the germline V gene, CDR1 is MDHEN and CDR2 is SYDVKM. This CDR3 spans 17 amino acids. Trimming stripped 5 bases from V and 3 bases from J, with 23 bases between. CDR3 bases: TGTGCCAGCAGTACGCCGGGACTAACGGGGGCCAACTACGAGCAGTACTCC. Amino acids: CASSTPGLTGANYEQYS.

This clonotype was picked up a small number of times. V and J are TRBV3-1 and TRBJ1-2; maybe TRBD1 (5 bases). Germline V gene lookup returns CDR1 LGHDT and CDR2 YNNKEL (reference sequence). The CDR3 contains 14 residues. Trimming left V 4 bases short and J 2 bases short, with 11 bases between. CDR3 in DNA: TGTGCCAGCAGCCCGGAACAGGCGAACTATGGCTACACCTTC. Its protein is CASSPEQANYGYTF.

This clonotype was seen at least ten times. V is TRBV5-1 and J is TRBJ2-3; no definite D call. The CDR3 covers 13 residues. Germline CDR1 and CDR2: SGHRS and YFSETQ. Trimming left V 1 base short and J 2 bases short, with 5 bases between. The CDR3 reads CASSLTSTDTQYF. Written as DNA, the CDR3 is TGCGCCAGCAGCTTGACTTCCACAGATACGCAGTATTTT.

This clonotype was seen many times. The chain employs TRBV4-1 and TRBJ2-2, with D maybe TRBD2 (6 bases). Germline V lookup: CDR1 MGHRA, CDR2 YSYEKL. V was trimmed by 3 bases and J by 5 bases, leaving 19 bases between them. This CDR3 region has 17 residues. The CDR3 bases are TGCGCCAGCAGCCACACGCGGGGCCGGACATATACCGGGGAGCTGTTTTTT. Its protein product is CASSHTRGRTYTGELFF.